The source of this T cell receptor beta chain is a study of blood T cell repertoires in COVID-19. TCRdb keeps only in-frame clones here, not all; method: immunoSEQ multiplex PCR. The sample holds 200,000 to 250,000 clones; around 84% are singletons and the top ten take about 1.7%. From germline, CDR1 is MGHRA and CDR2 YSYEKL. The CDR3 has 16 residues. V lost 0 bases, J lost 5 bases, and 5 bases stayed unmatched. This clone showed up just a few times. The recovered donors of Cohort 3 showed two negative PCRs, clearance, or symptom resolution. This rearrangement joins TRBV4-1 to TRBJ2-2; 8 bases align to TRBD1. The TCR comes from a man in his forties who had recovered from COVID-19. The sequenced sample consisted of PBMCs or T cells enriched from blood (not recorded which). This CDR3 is CASSQDNTGGTGELFF. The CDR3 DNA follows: TGCGCCAGCAGCCAAGATAACACAGGGGGGACCGGGGAGCTGTTTTTT.